This T cell receptor beta chain was sequenced for a study of shared T cell receptors in the human thymus. Profiled with immunoSEQ multiplex PCR; TCRdb holds only in-frame clones, not every one. The sample has some 400,000 clones, approximately 95% seen once. Germline V CDR1 and CDR2: SGDLS, YYNGEE. Trimming left V 0 bases short and J 0 bases short, with 24 bases between. CDR3 length equals 21 residues. Sample: thymocytes. The sequence came from a human donor. The V call is TRBV9, the J call TRBJ2-2, with D possibly being TRBD1 (5 bases). The CDR3 coding sequence is TGTGCCAGCAGCGTAGCTTGGGTGAGACAGAGCTATTATCCGAACACCGGGGAGCTGTTTTTT. Its translation: CASSVAWVRQSYYPNTGELFF.